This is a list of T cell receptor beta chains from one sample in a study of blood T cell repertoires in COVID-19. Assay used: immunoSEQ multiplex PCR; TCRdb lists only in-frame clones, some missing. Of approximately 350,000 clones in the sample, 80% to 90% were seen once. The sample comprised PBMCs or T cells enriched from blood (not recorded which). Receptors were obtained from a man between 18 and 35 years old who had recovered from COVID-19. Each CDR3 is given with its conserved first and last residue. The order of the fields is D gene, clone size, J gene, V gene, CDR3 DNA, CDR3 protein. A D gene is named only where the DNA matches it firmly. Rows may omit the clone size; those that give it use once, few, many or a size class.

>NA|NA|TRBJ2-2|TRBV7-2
TGTGCCAGCAGCTTAGGTGGCGGGAACACCGGGGAGCTGTTTTTT
CASSLGGGNTGELFF
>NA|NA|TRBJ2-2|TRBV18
TGTGCCAGCTCACCTGAACTAGGGCAAACCGGGGAGCTGTTTTTT
CASSPELGQTGELFF
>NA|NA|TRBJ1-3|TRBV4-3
TGCGCCAGCAGCCAGGGGCCCCAGAGCTCTGGAAACACCATATATTTT
CASSQGPQSSGNTIYF
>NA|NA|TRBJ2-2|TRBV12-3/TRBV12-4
TGTGCCAGCAATCCCAGTGGCGGGGAGCTGTTTTTT
CASNPSGGELFF
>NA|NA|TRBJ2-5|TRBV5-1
TGCGCCAGCAGCTTTCAGGATATCCAAGAGACCCAGTACTTC
CASSFQDIQETQYF
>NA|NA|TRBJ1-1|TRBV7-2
TGTGCCAGCAGCTTAGGTCGTAGATACACTGAAGCTTTCTTT
CASSLGRRYTEAFF
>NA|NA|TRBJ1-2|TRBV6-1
TGTGCCAGCAGTGAATTCAGGGTAGACTATGGCTACACCTTC
CASSEFRVDYGYTF
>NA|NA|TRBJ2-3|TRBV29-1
TGCAGCGTTGACGGAGGGAGTAGCACAGATACGCAGTATTTT
CSVDGGSSTDTQYF
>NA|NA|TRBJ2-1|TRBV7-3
TGTGCCAGCAGCTCGGACAGCGACAATGAGCAGTTCTTC
CASSSDSDNEQFF
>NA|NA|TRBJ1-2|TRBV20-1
TGCAGTGCTGGGGGGAACTATGGCTACACCTTC
CSAGGNYGYTF
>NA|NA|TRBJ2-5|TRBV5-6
TGTGCCAGCAGCTTCCAGCAGGGTGGGGAGACCCAGTACTTC
CASSFQQGGETQYF
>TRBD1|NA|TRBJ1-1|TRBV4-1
TGCGCCAGCAGCCAAGACATGGCATCGACAGGGGGTGCTTTCTTT
CASSQDMASTGGAFF
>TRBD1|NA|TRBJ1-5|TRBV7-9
TGTGCCAGCAGGGGACAGGGTCGCGACCAGCCCCAGCATTTT
CASRGQGRDQPQHF
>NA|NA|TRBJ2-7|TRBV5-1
TGCGCCAGCAGCTTGGAGGGGAAAAATAACGAGCAGTACTTC
CASSLEGKNNEQYF
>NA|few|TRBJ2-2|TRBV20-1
TGCAGTGCTAGTGACTCTACCGGGGAGCTGTTTTTT
CSASDSTGELFF
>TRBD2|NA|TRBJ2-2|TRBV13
TGTGCCAGCAGCTTACGGGGACTATCCTCTTCCGGGTGGAACACCGGGGAGCTGTTTTTT
CASSLRGLSSSGWNTGELFF
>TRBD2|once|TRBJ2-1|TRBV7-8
TGTGCCAGCACCCTTAGCGGGGGGAGGAATGAGCAGTTCTTC
CASTLSGGRNEQFF
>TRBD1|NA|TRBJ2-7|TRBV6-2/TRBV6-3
TGTGCCAGCAGCCTTGGACAGGGGCACTACGAGCAGTACTTC
CASSLGQGHYEQYF
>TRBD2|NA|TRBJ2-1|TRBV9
TGTGCCAGCAGCCAGACCGGGGGGTCCTACAATGAGCAGTTCTTC
CASSQTGGSYNEQFF
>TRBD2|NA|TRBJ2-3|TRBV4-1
TGCGCCAGCAGCCGCCTCACTAGCGGGGGTAGCTCTAGCACAGATACGCAGTATTTT
CASSRLTSGGSSSTDTQYF
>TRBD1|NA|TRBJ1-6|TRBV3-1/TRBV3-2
TGTGCCAGCAGCCAAGGGACAGGCTATAATTCACCCCTCCACTTT
CASSQGTGYNSPLHF
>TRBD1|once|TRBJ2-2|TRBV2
TGTGCCAGCAGGAGGGACAGGGGGTCCGGGGAGCTGTTTTTT
CASRRDRGSGELFF
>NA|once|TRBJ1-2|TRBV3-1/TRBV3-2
TGTGCCAGCAGCCAAAGACACCCCAGTTCGTTCTATGGCTACACCTTC
CASSQRHPSSFYGYTF
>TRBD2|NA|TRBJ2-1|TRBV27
TGTGCCAGCAGTTTTATAGGGAGGGAGGTGGTCGATGAGCAGTTCTTC
CASSFIGREVVDEQFF
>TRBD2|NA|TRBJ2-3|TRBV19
TGTGCCAGTAGCCGGGGGGTAGATACGCAGTATTTT
CASSRGVDTQYF
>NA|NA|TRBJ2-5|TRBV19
TGTGCCAGTAGTATAGGAAGCTTCAGGGAGACCCAGTACTTC
CASSIGSFRETQYF
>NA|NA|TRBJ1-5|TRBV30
TGTGCCTGGAGTCCAAACCGGGGGGGTCAGCCCCAGCATTTT
CAWSPNRGGQPQHF
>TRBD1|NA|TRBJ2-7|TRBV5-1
TGCGCCAGCAGCTTGTCCTCACCGGGACAGGGATACGAGCAGTACTTC
CASSLSSPGQGYEQYF